This is a list of T cell receptor beta chains from one sample in a study of blood T cells in healthy people across ages. TCRdb fed the 5' RACE reads into MiXCR, producing one record per CDR3 protein. The profile covers around 1.5 million distinct CDR3 sequences, with around 55% appearing a single time and 6.7% taken by the ten largest. Sequencing input: blood. These receptors all stem from a man aged 18 to 30 in good health. Both conserved end residues are part of each CDR3. The order of the fields is J gene, V gene, clone size, D gene, CDR3 DNA, CDR3 protein. The D gene is left open where the match is weak. Rows may omit the clone size; those that give it use once, few, many or a size class.

>TRBJ2-7|TRBV20-1|-|TRBD1
TGCAGTGCTACCGGACAGGGGGACTACGAGCAGTACTTC
CSATGQGDYEQYF
>TRBJ2-7|TRBV12-5|-|TRBD2
TGTGCTAGTGGTTCACTAGCGGGTGAGCAGTACTTC
CASGSLAGEQYF
>TRBJ2-3|TRBV20-1|-|-
TGCAGTGCTAGCCTGATCGAGACGACTACACCTAGCACAGATACGCAGTATTTT
CSASLIETTTPSTDTQYF
>TRBJ1-2|TRBV10-3|few|-
TGTGCCATCAGTGAAAGTCAAGTGAACTATGGCTACACCTTC
CAISESQVNYGYTF
>TRBJ2-3|TRBV3-1|-|-
TGTGCCAGCAGCCAAGATACAGCCTTTACAGATACGCAGTATTTT
CASSQDTAFTDTQYF
>TRBJ2-5|TRBV7-2|-|-
TGTGCCAGCAGCTTATACCGATTGGGGGTTGGACCGTCGGGGACCCAGTACTTC
CASSLYRLGVGPSGTQYF
>TRBJ1-5|TRBV28|-|TRBD1
TGTGCCAGCAGTTTGTCTGGGACAGGGCCCAATTTATATAATCAGCCCCAGCATTTT
CASSLSGTGPNLYNQPQHF
>TRBJ2-7|TRBV27|few|-
TGTGCCAGCAGTTTTAAGGGGGGGGGACCAGTTTACGAGCAGTACTTC
CASSFKGGGPVYEQYF
>TRBJ2-3|TRBV4-2|few|-
TGTGCCAGCAGCCAAGTCCCACTAGTGAACACAGATACGCAGTATTTT
CASSQVPLVNTDTQYF
>TRBJ1-2|TRBV7-9|-|-
TGTGCCAGCAGCCCAATCAGGGTTTTGGGTGGCTACACCTTC
CASSPIRVLGGYTF
>TRBJ2-1|TRBV11-2|-|TRBD2
TGTGCCAGCAGCCCACCTCTAAGCGGGAGGGCTGGTGGGCAGTTCTTC
CASSPPLSGRAGGQFF
>TRBJ2-3|TRBV5-1|-|-
TGCGCCAGCAGCTCGCCGGAGGGAACTAGCACAGATACGCAGTATTTT
CASSSPEGTSTDTQYF
>TRBJ2-2|TRBV4-2|-|-
TGTGCCAGCAGCCAAGCGGGGTCCACCGGGGAGCTGTTTTTT
CASSQAGSTGELFF
>TRBJ2-3|TRBV4-1|-|-
TGCGCCAGCAGATCATCGACCTACCGCACAGATACGCAGTATTTT
CASRSSTYRTDTQYF
>TRBJ2-1|TRBV29-1|many|-
TGCAGCGTTGATCGGGGGCTCAAAAACAATGAGCAGTTCTTC
CSVDRGLKNNEQFF
>TRBJ2-5|TRBV6-5|-|-
TGTGCCAGCACCCTAGGGGGGGACCCTCCGACCCAGTACTTC
CASTLGGDPPTQYF
>TRBJ2-3|TRBV10-3|-|-
TGTGCCATCACTGAAGGACACCAGAGCACAGATACGCAGTATTTT
CAITEGHQSTDTQYF
>TRBJ1-5|TRBV2|-|-
TGTGCCAGCAGTGAAGGACAAAATAGCAATCAGCCCCAGCATTTT
CASSEGQNSNQPQHF
>TRBJ2-7|TRBV28|-|-
TGTGCCAGCAGTTTGTACTCCCCCTCCTACGGGCAGTACTTC
CASSLYSPSYGQYF
>TRBJ1-1|TRBV4-1|-|-
TGCGCCAGCAGCCAAGAAAGTTGGACGAACACTGAAGCTTTCTTT
CASSQESWTNTEAFF
>TRBJ1-6|TRBV6-5|-|-
TGTGCCAGCAGTTCCTTAATTAGTCGGGGGCCTAAGAATTCACCCCTCCACTTT
CASSSLISRGPKNSPLHF
>TRBJ1-1|TRBV20-1|few|-
TGCAGTGCTCCTCTTAGGGGGGCTGGTTGGGGCACTGAAGCTTTCTTT
CSAPLRGAGWGTEAFF
>TRBJ2-1|TRBV5-1|-|TRBD2
TGCGCCAGCAGCGCCCTGAAGCGGGGAACCTACAATGAGCAGTTCTTC
CASSALKRGTYNEQFF
>TRBJ2-2|TRBV4-1|-|-
TGCGCCAGCAGGAACGGGGGCACCGGGGAGCTGTTTTTT
CASRNGGTGELFF
>TRBJ2-3|TRBV29-1|-|-
TGCAGCGTTCTCCGGGACTTTTCCACAGATACGCAGTATTTT
CSVLRDFSTDTQYF
>TRBJ2-7|TRBV14|few|-
TGTGCCAGCAGCCAAGATCTCGTCAACTCCTACGAGCAGTACTTC
CASSQDLVNSYEQYF
>TRBJ2-7|TRBV9|-|-
TGTGCCAGCAGCGCCCACCTAGCCTACGAGCAGTACTTC
CASSAHLAYEQYF
>TRBJ2-1|TRBV12-3/TRBV12-4|-|-
TGTGCCAGCAGCCCTGGGGGGACAGCACTCTACAATGAGCAGTTCTTC
CASSPGGTALYNEQFF
>TRBJ2-5|TRBV6-5|-|-
TGTGCCAGCAGTTACCCCAATTTACACGTGATCCAAGAGACCCAGTACTTC
CASSYPNLHVIQETQYF
>TRBJ1-1|TRBV29-1|-|-
TGCAGCGCATGGACAGACACGAACACTGAAGCTTTCTTT
CSAWTDTNTEAFF
>TRBJ2-3|TRBV7-8|-|TRBD2
TGTGCCAGCAACTTCGTCCTAGCGGGAGTGTCAGATACGCAGTATTTT
CASNFVLAGVSDTQYF
>TRBJ2-1|TRBV12-3/TRBV12-4|few|-
TGTGCCAGCAGCTCTACTAGAATCGGGTACAATGAGCAGTTCTTC
CASSSTRIGYNEQFF
>TRBJ2-1|TRBV12-3/TRBV12-4|-|TRBD2
TGTGCCAGCAGCCTCGGACTAGCGTACCGTAATGAGCAGTTCTTC
CASSLGLAYRNEQFF
>TRBJ1-4|TRBV27|-|-
TGTGCCAACAGTTTACGGTGGGCAGGAAATTATGAAAAACTGTTTTTT
CANSLRWAGNYEKLFF
>TRBJ2-1|TRBV11-2|-|TRBD1
TGTGCCAGCACCAAGATACAGGGGGATAAGTACAATGAGCAGTTCTTC
CASTKIQGDKYNEQFF